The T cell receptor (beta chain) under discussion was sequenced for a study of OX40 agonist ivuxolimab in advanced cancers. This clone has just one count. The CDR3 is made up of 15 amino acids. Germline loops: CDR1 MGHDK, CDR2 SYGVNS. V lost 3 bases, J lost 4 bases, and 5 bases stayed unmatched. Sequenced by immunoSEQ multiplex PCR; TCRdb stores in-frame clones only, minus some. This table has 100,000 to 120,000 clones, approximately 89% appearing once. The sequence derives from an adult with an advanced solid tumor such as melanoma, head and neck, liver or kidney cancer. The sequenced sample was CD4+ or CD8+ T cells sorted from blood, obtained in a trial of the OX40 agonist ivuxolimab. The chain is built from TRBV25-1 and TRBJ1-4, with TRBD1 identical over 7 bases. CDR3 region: CASSEETGRNEKLFF. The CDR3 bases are TGTGCCAGCAGTGAGGAGACAGGGCGTAATGAAAAACTGTTTTTT.